One and the same sample provided the 7 T cell receptor beta chains below, sequenced in a study of blood T cell repertoires in COVID-19. Produced via immunoSEQ multiplex PCR; TCRdb's table is partial and in-frame only. Of about 220,000 clones listed, 85% are singletons. Input material: peripheral blood. The receptors originated from a woman between 65 and 79 years old with COVID-19, enrolled during active disease.

This chain links TRBV24-1 with TRBJ1-2; D is perhaps TRBD1 (6 bases). CDR3 length: 14 amino acids. V lost 0 bases, J lost 8 bases, and 12 bases lay in between. Per germline, CDR1 KGHDR and CDR2 SFDVKD. The DNA for the CDR3 is TGTGCCACCAGTGATTTGGCGGGGGCGCACGGCTACACCTTC. Amino acids: CATSDLAGAHGYTF.

V gene TRBV9 combines with J gene TRBJ2-4, with D perhaps matching TRBD1 (7 bases). Germline V CDR1 and CDR2: SGDLS, YYNGEE. The V end lost 4 bases, the J end lost 0 bases, and 11 bases lay between the germline ends. The CDR3 is 15 residues long. The CDR3 bases are TGTGCCAGCAGCCTTCAGGGGGGAGCCAAAAACATTCAGTACTTC. Translating gives CASSLQGGAKNIQYF.

V and J are TRBV6-2 or TRBV6-3 and TRBJ1-2, with TRBD1 as a possible D gene (5 bases). CDR1 is MNHEY and CDR2 is SVGEGT in the germline V gene. This CDR3 comprises 14 residues. V lost 4 bases, J lost 2 bases, and 11 bases lay in between. CDR3 nucleotides: TGTGCCAGCAGTTCCGTGGGGCAGAACTATGGCTACACCTTC. Protein product: CASSSVGQNYGYTF.

CDR3 bases: TGTGCCAGCAGTTCTGGAGCCCCCTATGGCTACACCTTC. It is translated as CASSSGAPYGYTF. V and J are TRBV6-2 or TRBV6-3 and TRBJ1-2; D gene ambiguous. The CDR3 totals 13 residues. V was trimmed by 4 bases and J by 4 bases, leaving 10 bases between them. CDR1 is MNHEY, CDR2 SVGEGT, per germline.

The chain links TRBV5-1 to TRBJ2-2; 10 bases are shared with TRBD2. Germline V CDR1 and CDR2: SGHRS, YFSETQ. V shed 1 base, J shed 4 bases, and the junction held 7 bases outside the gene matches. The CDR3 has 17 amino acids. In DNA, the CDR3 is TGCGCCAGCAGCTTGAGTCCTAGCGGGGGAATCACCGGGGAGCTGTTTTTT. Its translation: CASSLSPSGGITGELFF.

This clone was found once. V gene TRBV27 combines with J gene TRBJ1-2; perhaps TRBD1 as D (5 bases). The V end was cut by 5 bases, the J end by 5 bases, with 9 bases between. The CDR3 runs to 12 residues. CDR1 and CDR2 (germline): MNHEY, SMNVEV (reference sequence). DNA for the CDR3: TGTGCCAGCAGTGTCCCAGGGTATGGCTACACCTTC. Amino acids: CASSVPGYGYTF.

The CDR3 sequence: CAISTGQGAYSPLHF. In nucleotides, the CDR3 is TGTGCCATCAGTACCGGACAGGGGGCGTATTCACCCCTCCACTTT. V gene TRBV10-3 combines with J gene TRBJ1-6; 11 bases agree with TRBD1. The CDR3 is 15 residues long. Trimming cost V 5 bases and J 8 bases; bases outside gene matches: 5. Germline CDR1 ENHRY, CDR2 SYGVKD.